This T cell receptor beta chain stems from a study of CD4+ T cells in melanoma. Study-level points and caveats: In melanoma, neoantigen-specific CD4+ T cells reportedly differed in differentiation state. CD8+ T cell, macrophage and B cell function reportedly correlated with neoantigen-specific CD4+ T cells.

TCRdb's copy holds only in-frame clones and misses some; the assay was immunoSEQ multiplex PCR. The data hold around 9,500 clones, with about 78% observed a single time. Regarding this clone: Its antigen is undetermined.

In germline, CDR1 is SNHLY, CDR2 FYNNEI. CDR3 size: 13 residues. V shed 8 bases and J shed 1 base, with 11 bases lying between them. The genes are TRBV2 and TRBJ2-5; D possibly matches TRBD1 or TRBD2 (6 bases each). Material: tumor tissue. The TCR originated in a human donor with melanoma. Here the CDR3 reads CASRRGSQETQYF. As DNA, the CDR3 is TGTGCCAGCCGGAGGGGGAGCCAAGAGACCCAGTACTTC.